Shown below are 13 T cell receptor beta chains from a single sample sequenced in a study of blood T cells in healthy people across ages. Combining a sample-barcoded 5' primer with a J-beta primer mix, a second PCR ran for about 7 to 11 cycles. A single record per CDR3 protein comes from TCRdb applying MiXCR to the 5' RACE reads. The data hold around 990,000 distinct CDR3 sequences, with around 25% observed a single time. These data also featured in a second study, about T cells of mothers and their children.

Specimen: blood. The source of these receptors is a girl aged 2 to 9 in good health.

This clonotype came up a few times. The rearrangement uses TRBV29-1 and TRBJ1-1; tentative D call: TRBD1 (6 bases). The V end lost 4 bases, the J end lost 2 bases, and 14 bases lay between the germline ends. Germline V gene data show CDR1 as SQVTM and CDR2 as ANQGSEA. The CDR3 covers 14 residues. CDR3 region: CSVVGGTTNTEAFF. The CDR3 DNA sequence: TGCAGCGTTGTAGGGGGGACAACTAACACTGAAGCTTTCTTT.

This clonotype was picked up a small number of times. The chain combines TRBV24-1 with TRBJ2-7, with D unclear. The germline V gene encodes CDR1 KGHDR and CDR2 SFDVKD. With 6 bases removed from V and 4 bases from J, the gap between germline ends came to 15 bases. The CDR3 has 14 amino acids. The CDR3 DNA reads TGTGCCACCAGTCAGCATGCCAGGTCATACGAGCAGTACTTC. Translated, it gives CATSQHARSYEQYF.

The CDR3 spells CASALLEGGQYF. CDR3 sequence (DNA): TGTGCTAGTGCCCTCCTAGAGGGAGGGCAGTACTTC. The rearrangement uses TRBV12-5 and TRBJ2-5; 7 bases agree with TRBD2. V lost 7 bases to trimming and J lost 11 bases; unmatched junction nucleotides: 10. The V gene's germline CDR1 is LGHNT and CDR2 FRNRAP. The CDR3 is 12 residues long.

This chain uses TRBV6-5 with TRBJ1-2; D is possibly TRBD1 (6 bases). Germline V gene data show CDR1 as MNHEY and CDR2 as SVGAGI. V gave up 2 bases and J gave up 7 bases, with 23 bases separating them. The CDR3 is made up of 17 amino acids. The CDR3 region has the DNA TGTGCCAGCAGTTACACACAAACCGTTACAGGGAGATCTGGCTACACCTTC. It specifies CASSYTQTVTGRSGYTF.

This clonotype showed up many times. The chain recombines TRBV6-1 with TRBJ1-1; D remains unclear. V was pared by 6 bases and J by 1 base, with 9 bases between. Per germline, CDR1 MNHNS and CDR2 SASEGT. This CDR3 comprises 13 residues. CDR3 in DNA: TGTGCCAGCAGCCAGGAGGGGAACACTGAAGCTTTCTTT. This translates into CASSQEGNTEAFF.

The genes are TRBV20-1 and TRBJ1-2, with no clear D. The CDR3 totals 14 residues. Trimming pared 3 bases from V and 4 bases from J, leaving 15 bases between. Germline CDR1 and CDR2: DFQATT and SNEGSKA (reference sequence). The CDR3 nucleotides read TGCAGTGCTAGGGGTTTGGAGTCCGGCTATGGCTACACCTTC. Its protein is CSARGLESGYGYTF.

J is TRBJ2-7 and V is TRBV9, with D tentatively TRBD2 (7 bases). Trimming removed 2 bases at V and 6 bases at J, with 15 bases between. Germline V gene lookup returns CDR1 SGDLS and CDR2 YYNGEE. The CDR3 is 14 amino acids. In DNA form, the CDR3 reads TGTGCCAGCAGCGTTGGGGGGGCCTATGGCGAGCAGTACTTC. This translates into CASSVGGAYGEQYF.

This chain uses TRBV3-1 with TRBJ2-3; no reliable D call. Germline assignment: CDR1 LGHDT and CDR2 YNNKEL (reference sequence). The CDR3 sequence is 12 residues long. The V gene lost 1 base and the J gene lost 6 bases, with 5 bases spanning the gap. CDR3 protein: CASSQVWDTQYF. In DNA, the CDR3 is TGTGCCAGCAGCCAAGTTTGGGATACGCAGTATTTT.

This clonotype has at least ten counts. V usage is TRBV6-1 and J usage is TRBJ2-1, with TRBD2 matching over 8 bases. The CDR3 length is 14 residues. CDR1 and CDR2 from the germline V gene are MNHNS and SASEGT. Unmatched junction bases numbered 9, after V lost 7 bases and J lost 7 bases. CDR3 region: CASTPAGETNEQFF. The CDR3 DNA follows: TGTGCCAGCACCCCAGCGGGAGAGACGAATGAGCAGTTCTTC.

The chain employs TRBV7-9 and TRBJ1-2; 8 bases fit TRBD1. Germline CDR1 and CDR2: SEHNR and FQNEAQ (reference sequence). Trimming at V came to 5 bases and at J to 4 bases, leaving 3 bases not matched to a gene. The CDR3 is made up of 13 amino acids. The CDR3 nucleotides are TGTGCCAGCAGCGACAGGGGCCTCTATGGCTACACCTTC. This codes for CASSDRGLYGYTF.

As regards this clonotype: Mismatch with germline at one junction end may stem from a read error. The CDR3 DNA reads as TGTGCCAGCAGCGTAAGAAACTCCTACAATGAGCAGTCCTTC. Its translation: CASSVRNSYNEQSF. This rearrangement joins TRBV9 to TRBJ2-1; no clear D. The CDR3 consists of 14 residues. Germline loops: CDR1 SGDLS, CDR2 YYNGEE.

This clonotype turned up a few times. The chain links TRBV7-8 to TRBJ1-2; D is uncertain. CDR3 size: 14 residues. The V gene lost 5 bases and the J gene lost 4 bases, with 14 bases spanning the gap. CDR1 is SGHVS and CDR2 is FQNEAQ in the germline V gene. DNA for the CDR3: TGTGCCAGCAGCCCGCTGATCGACCTCTATGGCTACACCTTC. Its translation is CASSPLIDLYGYTF.

The CDR3 DNA sequence: TGTGCCACCAGCAAGGACGGAGTCCCTTCCTATGGCTACACCTTC. This codes for CATSKDGVPSYGYTF. The rearrangement joins TRBV15 to TRBJ1-2; D unresolved. The CDR3 runs 15 residues. Germline-derived CDR1 and CDR2 are LNHNV and YYDKDF (reference sequence). V lost 4 bases to trimming and J lost 4 bases, with 16 bases between them.